This TCR beta chain is from a study of T cell repertoires and HLA-DP antigens. Measured with immunoSEQ multiplex PCR; TCRdb has only the in-frame clones, and not every one. The sample contains about 110,000 clones, more than 85% of which appear only once. As for this clone: Its antigen is not identified.

Sequencing was performed on CD4+ T cells from PBMCs. This sequence originates from a woman aged 18 to 35 in good health and CMV-seronegative.

The CDR3 here is CASSPGDSSGNTIYF. CDR3 coding DNA: TGCGCCAGCAGCCCGGGGGACAGCTCTGGAAACACCATATATTTT. The chain recombines TRBV5-1 with TRBJ1-3; 7 nucleotides agree with TRBD1. This CDR3 region has 15 residues. V shed 4 bases and J 0 bases; nucleotides not matched to a gene: 4. In germline, CDR1 is SGHRS, CDR2 YFSETQ.